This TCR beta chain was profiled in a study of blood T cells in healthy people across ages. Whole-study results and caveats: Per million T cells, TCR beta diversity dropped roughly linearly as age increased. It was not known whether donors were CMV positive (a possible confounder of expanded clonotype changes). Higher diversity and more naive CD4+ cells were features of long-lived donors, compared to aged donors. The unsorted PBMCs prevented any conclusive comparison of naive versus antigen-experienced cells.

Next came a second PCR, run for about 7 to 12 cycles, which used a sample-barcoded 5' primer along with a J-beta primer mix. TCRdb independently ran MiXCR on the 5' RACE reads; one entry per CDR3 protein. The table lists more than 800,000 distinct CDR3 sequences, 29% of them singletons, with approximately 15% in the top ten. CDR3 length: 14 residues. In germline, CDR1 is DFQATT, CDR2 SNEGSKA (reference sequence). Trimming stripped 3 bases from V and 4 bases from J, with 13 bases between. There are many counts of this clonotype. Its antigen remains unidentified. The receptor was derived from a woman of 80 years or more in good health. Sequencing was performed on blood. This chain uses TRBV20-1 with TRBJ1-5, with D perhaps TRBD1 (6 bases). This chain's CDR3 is CSARVGAGNQPQHF. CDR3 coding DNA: TGCAGTGCTAGGGTGGGGGCCGGTAATCAGCCCCAGCATTTT.